Listed here are 18 T cell receptor beta chains from one sample, sequenced in a study of OX40 agonist ivuxolimab in advanced cancers. Data came from immunoSEQ multiplex PCR; TCRdb stores just in-frame clones and leaves some out. In the table there are 65,000 to 80,000 clones, 92% of which are singletons. Here the sequenced sample was CD4+ or CD8+ T cells sorted from blood, taken in a trial of the OX40 agonist ivuxolimab. The receptors stem from an adult with an advanced solid tumor such as melanoma, head and neck, liver or kidney cancer.

The gene calls are TRBV5-6 and TRBJ2-7; 8 nucleotides align to TRBD1. The junction had 7 bases not matched to a gene; V was cut back by 2 bases and J by 3 bases. Germline assignment: CDR1 SGHDT and CDR2 YYEEEE. CDR3 length: 15 residues. CDR3 nucleotide sequence: TGTGCCAGCAGCTTCCCACAGGGGGGATACTACGAGCAGTACTTC. This encodes CASSFPQGGYYEQYF.

V is TRBV5-1 and J is TRBJ2-1; the match to TRBD2 covers 12 bases. The CDR3 extends over 15 amino acids. Germline V gene lookup returns CDR1 SGHRS and CDR2 YFSETQ. Trimming at V came to 0 bases and at J to 7 bases, leaving 2 bases not matched to a gene. The CDR3 coding sequence is TGCGCCAGCAGCTTGGCTAGCGGGGGGGCTAATGAGCAGTTCTTC. Its protein product is CASSLASGGANEQFF. The whole variable domain, remainder taken from reference TRBV5-1 and TRBJ2-1, is KAGVTQTPRYLIKTRGQQVTLSCSPISGHRSVSWYQQTPGQGLQFLFEYFSETQRNKGNFPGRFSGRQFSNSRSEMNVSTLELGDSALYLCASSLASGGANEQFFGPGTRLTVL.

This chain joins TRBV6-6 and TRBJ1-2, with D hard to call. With 7 bases removed from V and 10 bases from J, the gap between germline ends came to 19 bases. This CDR3 has 13 amino acids. Germline V lookup: CDR1 MNHNY, CDR2 SVGAGI (reference sequence). The CDR3 DNA sequence: TGTGCCAGCACCGAACTGGGTGGTGTTGACTACACCTTC. This sequence encodes CASTELGGVDYTF.

Concerning this clone itself: Other DNA variants within this sample encode the same CDR3. The genes are TRBV19 and TRBJ1-5; D is unresolved. This CDR3 has 14 residues. Trimming cost V 1 base and J 0 bases, with 4 bases left between them. Germline-derived CDR1 and CDR2 are LNHDA and SQIVND (reference sequence). Here the CDR3 reads CASSIAYSNQPQHF. The CDR3 region has the DNA TGTGCCAGTAGTATAGCTTATAGCAATCAGCCCCAGCATTTT. Filled out from reference TRBV19 and TRBJ1-5, the complete variable domain reads DGGITQSPKYLFRKEGQNVTLSCEQNLNHDAMYWYRQDPGQGLRLIYYSQIVNDFQKGDIAEGYSVSREKKESFPLTVTSAQKNPTAFYLCASSIAYSNQPQHFGDGTRLSIL.

The CDR3 here is CASSYLGTGREDGYTF. In nucleotides, the CDR3 is TGTGCCAGCAGTTACCTCGGGACAGGGAGGGAGGATGGCTACACCTTC. This chain connects TRBV6-6 to TRBJ1-2; 9 bases are shared with TRBD1. Germline V lookup: CDR1 MNHNY, CDR2 SVGAGI (reference sequence). The CDR3 has 16 residues. Germline trimming cut 2 bases from V and 6 bases from J; bases unmatched to any gene: 10.

The V call is TRBV5-1, the J call TRBJ1-1; tentatively, D is TRBD1 (6 bases). This CDR3 is 15 amino acids long. Germline assignment: CDR1 SGHRS and CDR2 YFSETQ. V was shortened by 4 bases and J by 0 bases, with 13 bases between the two germline ends. CDR3 in amino acids: CASSPHGQLNTEAFF. The CDR3 DNA is TGCGCCAGCAGCCCCCACGGACAGTTGAACACTGAAGCTTTCTTT.

This chain connects TRBV19 to TRBJ1-2; D is unclear. CDR1 is LNHDA, CDR2 SQIVND, per germline (reference sequence). Trimming took off 3 bases at V and 4 bases at J, with 12 bases between the two ends. CDR3 length: 14 amino acids. CDR3 protein: CASSIKGFGYGYTF. The CDR3 coding sequence is TGTGCCAGTAGTATTAAAGGGTTTGGCTATGGCTACACCTTC.

This rearrangement joins TRBV7-8 to TRBJ2-7; 7 nucleotides line up with TRBD2. Trimming at V came to 0 bases and at J to 0 bases, leaving 2 bases not matched to a gene. Germline-derived CDR1 and CDR2 are SGHVS and FQNEAQ. This CDR3 has 15 amino acids. CDR3 protein: CASSLAGGISYEQYF. Written as DNA, the CDR3 is TGTGCCAGCAGCTTAGCGGGGGGGATCTCCTACGAGCAGTACTTC.

J is TRBJ1-1 and V is TRBV13; unclear D gene. The CDR3 contains 15 residues. V was shortened by 2 bases and J by 2 bases, with 12 bases between the two germline ends. In germline, CDR1 is PRHDT, CDR2 FYEKMQ (reference sequence). CDR3 in amino acids: CASSLFPILNTEAFF. The DNA for the CDR3 is TGTGCCAGCAGCTTATTCCCGATCCTAAACACTGAAGCTTTCTTT.

The V gene is TRBV10-1, the J gene TRBJ2-7, with TRBD1 matching 8 bases. The ends lost 1 base at V and 7 bases at J; junction bases unmatched: 9. Germline V gene data show CDR1 as WNHNN and CDR2 as SYGVQD (reference sequence). This CDR3 region has 15 residues. The CDR3 sequence: CASSEFGQGYGEQYF. Here the CDR3 DNA reads TGCGCCAGCAGTGAGTTCGGACAGGGATACGGGGAGCAGTACTTC.

In its sample, this clone is medium-sized (0.01 to 0.1%). The rearrangement uses TRBV4-1 and TRBJ2-7; no clear D. Deletions cut 5 bases from V and 0 bases from J, with 8 bases between. The CDR3 extends over 13 amino acids. Germline CDR1 reads MGHRA; CDR2 reads YSYEKL. The DNA for the CDR3 is TGCGCCAGCAGCAAACTCTCCTCCTACGAGCAGTACTTC. It is translated as CASSKLSSYEQYF.

The chain carries TRBV27 and TRBJ2-1; tentatively, D is TRBD2 (6 bases). Germline CDR1 MNHEY, CDR2 SMNVEV (reference sequence). CDR3 length equals 15 residues. V was pared by 3 bases and J by 0 bases, with 9 bases between. The CDR3 sequence is CASSLGTFSYNEQFF. The CDR3 bases are TGTGCCAGCAGTTTGGGGACTTTCTCCTACAATGAGCAGTTCTTC.

The chain employs TRBV10-2 and TRBJ2-3; 7 bases are shared with TRBD1. Germline trimming cut 10 bases from V and 3 bases from J; bases unmatched to any gene: 7. The CDR3 length is 13 residues. The germline V gene has CDR1 WSHSY and CDR2 SAAADI. The CDR3 is CATHRGGTDTQYF. CDR3 DNA: TGCGCCACCCACAGGGGCGGGACAGATACGCAGTATTTT.

The chain combines TRBV27 with TRBJ1-2; 11 bases fit TRBD1. Trimming took 3 bases from V and 8 from J; bases not matched to a gene: 20. Germline CDR1 reads MNHEY; CDR2 reads SMNVEV (reference sequence). There are 19 residues in the CDR3. CDR3 sequence reads: CASSLGHVGDRGSLGGYTF. CDR3 DNA: TGTGCCAGCAGTTTGGGGCACGTTGGGGACAGGGGGTCTCTGGGGGGCTACACCTTC.

The chain is built from TRBV7-8 and TRBJ2-5; possible D gene TRBD2, 6 bases. The germline gives CDR1 SGHVS, CDR2 FQNEAQ. Trimming took 1 base from V and 1 from J, leaving 19 bases between them. There are 18 residues in the CDR3. The CDR3 reads CASSLGDLNRRSQETQYF. In nucleotides, the CDR3 is TGTGCCAGCAGCTTAGGGGACTTAAACAGGAGATCCCAAGAGACCCAGTACTTC.

The J gene is TRBJ2-7, the V gene TRBV4-3; D is ambiguous. V lost 0 bases and J 4 bases, leaving 13 bases between the germline ends. Germline assignment: CDR1 LGHNA and CDR2 YSLEER. The CDR3 loop spans 15 amino acids. DNA for the CDR3: TGCGCCAGCAGCCAAGATCGCGCAGCCCGATACGAGCAGTACTTC. It encodes CASSQDRAARYEQYF.

The chain uses TRBV6-5 and TRBJ2-1; TRBD2 agrees at 9 bases. Germline V gives CDR1 MNHEY, CDR2 SVGAGI. V lost 6 bases, J lost 4 bases, and 7 bases stayed unmatched. CDR3 length: 15 amino acids. CDR3 in amino acids: CASREQRGVYNEQFF. As DNA, the CDR3 is TGTGCCAGCAGGGAGCAGCGGGGGGTGTACAATGAGCAGTTCTTC.

This clone was seen once. This sequence joins TRBV6-4 and TRBJ2-3; 7 nucleotides match TRBD1. From germline, CDR1 is MRHNA and CDR2 SNTAGT. The CDR3 is 15 residues long. Unmatched junction bases numbered 9, after V lost 5 bases and J lost 4 bases. CDR3 sequence reads: CASSIGTDPADTQYF. The CDR3, as DNA: TGTGCCAGCAGTATCGGGACAGATCCCGCAGATACGCAGTATTTT.